There are a few counts of the clone carrying this TCR beta chain. Its target is not known. The CDR3 is 14 residues long. Germline assignment: CDR1 SEHNR and CDR2 FQNEAQ (reference sequence). V lost 3 bases and J lost 4; bases outside the gene matches: 4. MiXCR, applied by TCRdb to the 5' RACE reads, yields one record per CDR3 protein. The sample lists nearly 900,000 distinct CDR3 sequences, 12% occurring once. This record belongs to a study of identical twins. Study results and caveats: Within beta out-of-frame sequences, the excess sharing observed between twins was weaker.

These data also formed part of another study, on yellow fever vaccine responses in identical twins.

This chain uses TRBV7-9 with TRBJ2-5; TRBD1 matches 8 bases. The TCR originated in a woman aged 18-35 years in good health. The sample comprised PBMCs. In DNA, the CDR3 is TGTGCCAGCAGCTTCCGGACAGGGATAGAGACCCAGTACTTC. Amino acid sequence: CASSFRTGIETQYF.